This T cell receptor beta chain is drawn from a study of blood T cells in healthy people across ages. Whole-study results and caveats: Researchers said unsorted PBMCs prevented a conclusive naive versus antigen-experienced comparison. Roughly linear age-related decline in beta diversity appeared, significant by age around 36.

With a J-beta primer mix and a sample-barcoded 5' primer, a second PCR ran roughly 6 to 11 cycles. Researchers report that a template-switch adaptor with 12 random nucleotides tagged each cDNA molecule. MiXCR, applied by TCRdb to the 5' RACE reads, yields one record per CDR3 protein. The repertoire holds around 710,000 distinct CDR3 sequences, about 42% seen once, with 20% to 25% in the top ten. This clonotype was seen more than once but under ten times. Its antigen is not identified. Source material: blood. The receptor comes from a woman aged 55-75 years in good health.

This CDR3 is CASGTHPREQYF. DNA of the CDR3: TGTGCCAGCGGGACCCATCCCCGCGAGCAGTACTTC. The gene calls are TRBV3-1 and TRBJ2-7; either TRBD1 or TRBD2 may supply D (5 bases each). This CDR3 comprises 12 residues. Germline CDR1 is LGHDT and CDR2 is YNNKEL (reference sequence). V was shortened by 8 bases and J by 6 bases, with 14 bases between the two germline ends.